This T cell receptor beta chain was sequenced during a study of cytomegalovirus exposure and HLA in healthy donors. Overall study results and limits: Across all donors, roughly uniform sequencing depth was an assumption of the presence/absence analyses. CMV serostatus stood as the only immune exposure information on hand. Later on, a genetic analysis was performed. It linked a missense variant in DCLRE1C with V- and J-gene trimming of TCR beta.

Comment on this clone: The antigen is unknown.

The germline gives CDR1 SNHLY, CDR2 FYNNEI. Trimming cost V 6 bases and J 9 bases; bases outside gene matches: 5. The CDR3 is 15 residues long. In the PCR, 60 Vbeta and 13 Jbeta primers were used. Measured with immunoSEQ multiplex PCR; TCRdb has only the in-frame clones, and not every one. Among about 140,000 clones listed, about 80% were seen once. The sequenced material came from PBMCs. The rearrangement links TRBV2 to TRBJ2-1; 16 nucleotides line up with TRBD2. The receptor was derived from a man in his forties in good health and CMV-seropositive. The CDR3: CASSGTSGRGGEQFF. DNA of the CDR3: TGTGCCAGCAGCGGGACTAGCGGGAGGGGGGGTGAGCAGTTCTTC.